The source of this T cell receptor (beta chain) is a study of blood T cell repertoires in COVID-19. Overall study: Acute and convalescent COVID-19 samples came from the United States, Italy and Spain. Sample material is recorded as cDNA or gDNA derived from T cells, B-cell-depleted T cells, or PBMCs.

Per the authors' pipeline: For nucleated cells, counts were estimated from reference gene primer amplification. Measured with immunoSEQ multiplex PCR; TCRdb has only the in-frame clones, and not every one. V and J calls and clone size are copied from that table; D and trimming were computed from the DNA. There are about 73,000 clones in the sample; roughly 84% occur only once, and approximately 2.4% lies in the top ten. This CDR3 comprises 15 residues. The germline V gene encodes CDR1 LGHNA and CDR2 YNFKEQ. Unmatched junction bases numbered 0, after V lost 1 base and J lost 2 bases. The gene calls are TRBV4-2 and TRBJ2-7, with 12 positions matching TRBD2. The sequenced material came from peripheral blood. This TCR derives from a man older than 75 with active or convalescent COVID-19. The CDR3 here is CASSQGLAGAYEQYF. In DNA, the CDR3 is TGTGCCAGCAGCCAAGGACTAGCGGGAGCCTACGAGCAGTACTTC.